What follows are 14 T cell receptor beta chains derived from one specimen sequenced in a study of CD8+ T cells in alopecia areata. Extracted RNA was reverse transcribed into cDNA, the sequencing template. TCRdb keeps only in-frame clones here, not all; method: immunoSEQ multiplex PCR. This table holds 110,000 or so clones, approximately 59% found once. Treatment denoted: oral pan-JAK inhibitor, 5-10 mg twice daily. The sequencing used CD8+ T cells sorted from blood, collected at week 4, from a patient treated with tofacitinib. These receptors were taken from a human donor with alopecia areata.

The chain employs TRBV30 and TRBJ2-5, with D possibly being TRBD1 (6 bases). CDR1 is GTSNPN, CDR2 SVGIG, per germline (reference sequence). Trimming removed 3 bases from V and 2 bases from J, with 10 bases in between. This CDR3 is 13 amino acids long. The CDR3 region is CAWRDRAQETQYF. In DNA, the CDR3 is TGTGCCTGGAGGGACAGAGCACAAGAGACCCAGTACTTC.

The chain uses TRBV2 and TRBJ1-5, with 7 bases fitting TRBD1. Germline V gene sequence: CDR1 SNHLY, CDR2 FYNNEI. The CDR3 has 15 amino acids. V lost 5 bases and J lost 5; bases outside the gene matches: 9. In nucleotides, the CDR3 is TGTGCCAGCAGTTCCCCCTGGGACAGCGATCAGCCCCAGCATTTT. Translated, it gives CASSSPWDSDQPQHF.

V usage is TRBV28 and J usage is TRBJ1-2; a weak D match, TRBD1 (5 bases). The germline gives CDR1 MDHEN, CDR2 SYDVKM. V was cut by 5 bases and J by 2 bases, with 12 bases left in between. CDR3 length equals 14 residues. The CDR3 sequence: CASSTSTENYGYTF. The DNA of the CDR3 is TGTGCCAGCAGTACCTCGACAGAAAACTATGGCTACACCTTC.

The sample holds a few counts of this clone. The V call is TRBV30, the J call TRBJ2-7; D is possibly TRBD1 (5 bases). Germline V gene sequence: CDR1 GTSNPN, CDR2 SVGIG (reference sequence). Trimming took 2 bases from V and 3 from J, leaving 8 bases between them. The CDR3 spans 12 residues. The CDR3 DNA reads as TGTGCCTGGAGTTCCGACAGCTACGAGCAGTACTTC. Its translation is CAWSSDSYEQYF.

V usage is TRBV13 and J usage is TRBJ1-4; TRBD1 aligns across 8 bases. V gave up 4 bases and J gave up 8 bases; unmatched junction bases: 21. The germline V gene encodes CDR1 PRHDT and CDR2 FYEKMQ (reference sequence). The CDR3 is 19 amino acids. This CDR3 reads CASSSTTGQGADSKEKLFF. The CDR3 bases are TGTGCCAGCAGCTCCACTACGGGGCAGGGGGCGGATAGTAAGGAAAAACTGTTTTTT.

The V gene is TRBV15, the J gene TRBJ2-3; 10 bases line up with TRBD2. After removal of 4 bases from V and 1 base from J, the junction contained 14 bases not matched to a gene. Germline CDR1 reads LNHNV; CDR2 reads YYDKDF (reference sequence). This CDR3 has 19 amino acids. CDR3 region: CATSTNPTSGRLRTDTQYF. In DNA, the CDR3 is TGTGCCACCAGCACAAACCCGACTAGCGGGCGTCTTCGCACAGATACGCAGTATTTT.

The chain carries TRBV15 and TRBJ2-7; D uncertain. The V gene's germline CDR1 is LNHNV and CDR2 YYDKDF (reference sequence). Trimming cost V 0 bases and J 5 bases, with 5 bases left between them. The CDR3 spans 12 residues. CDR3 nucleotide sequence: TGTGCCACCAGCAGAGATCTGGACGAGCAGTACTTC. This codes for CATSRDLDEQYF.

The chain is built from TRBV6-5 and TRBJ2-3; D unresolved. The V end lost 1 base, the J end lost 2 bases, and 7 bases lay between the germline ends. This CDR3 comprises 14 residues. Germline V lookup: CDR1 MNHEY, CDR2 SVGAGI. CDR3: CASSYYSHTDTQYF. The DNA for the CDR3 is TGTGCCAGCAGTTACTACAGCCACACAGATACGCAGTATTTT.

This clone turned up a few times. The DNA of the CDR3 is TGTGCCAGCAGCTTAGAGGACCAGGGGATGGATACGCAGTATTTT. Encoded protein: CASSLEDQGMDTQYF. This chain joins TRBV11-1 and TRBJ2-3; tentatively, D is TRBD1 (6 bases). Trimming removed 1 base at V and 6 bases at J, with 14 bases between. The germline CDR1 and CDR2 sequences are SGHAT and FQDESV (reference sequence). The CDR3 loop spans 15 amino acids.

This clone was seen a few times. The gene calls are TRBV29-1 and TRBJ2-7, with a weak D call TRBD2 (5 bases). Trimming pared 6 bases from V and 0 bases from J, leaving 9 bases between. The CDR3 is made up of 12 amino acids. Germline assignment: CDR1 SQVTM and CDR2 ANQGSEA. CDR3 bases: TGCAGCGTCCCCGGGGTCTCCTACGAGCAGTACTTC. It specifies CSVPGVSYEQYF.

This clone appeared once. V is TRBV15 and J is TRBJ1-2; D might be TRBD1 (6 bases). V lost 5 bases and J lost 0, with 16 bases in between. In germline, CDR1 is LNHNV, CDR2 YYDKDF (reference sequence). CDR3 length: 16 residues. CDR3 sequence reads: CATSPGAGDTNYGYTF. CDR3 DNA: TGTGCCACCAGCCCTGGGGCAGGGGATACTAACTATGGCTACACCTTC.

The chain joins TRBV15 to TRBJ2-5, with 9 bases aligning to TRBD2. The CDR3 loop spans 14 amino acids. V lost 0 bases, J lost 7 bases, and 3 bases stayed unmatched. Germline CDR1 reads LNHNV; CDR2 reads YYDKDF (reference sequence). CDR3: CATSRDSGGATQYF. The CDR3 nucleotides read TGTGCCACCAGCAGAGATAGCGGGGGTGCGACCCAGTACTTC.

The V and J genes are TRBV29-1 and TRBJ1-1, with D unclear. V was trimmed by 0 bases and J by 4 bases, leaving 18 bases between them. CDR1 is SQVTM, CDR2 ANQGSEA, per germline. The CDR3 is 16 residues long. The CDR3 bases are TGCAGCGTTGAAGATTCTTTCACTTCCCCGTCCACTGAAGCTTTCTTT. It codes for CSVEDSFTSPSTEAFF.

This clone was detected once. This CDR3 reads CSVGATGYTDTQYF. The CDR3 region has the DNA TGCAGCGTCGGGGCGACAGGGTACACAGATACGCAGTATTTT. The rearrangement links TRBV29-1 to TRBJ2-3; 7 bases are shared with TRBD1. V dropped 6 bases and J dropped 2; count of bases not matched to a gene: 8. This CDR3 has 14 residues. The germline V gene encodes CDR1 SQVTM and CDR2 ANQGSEA.